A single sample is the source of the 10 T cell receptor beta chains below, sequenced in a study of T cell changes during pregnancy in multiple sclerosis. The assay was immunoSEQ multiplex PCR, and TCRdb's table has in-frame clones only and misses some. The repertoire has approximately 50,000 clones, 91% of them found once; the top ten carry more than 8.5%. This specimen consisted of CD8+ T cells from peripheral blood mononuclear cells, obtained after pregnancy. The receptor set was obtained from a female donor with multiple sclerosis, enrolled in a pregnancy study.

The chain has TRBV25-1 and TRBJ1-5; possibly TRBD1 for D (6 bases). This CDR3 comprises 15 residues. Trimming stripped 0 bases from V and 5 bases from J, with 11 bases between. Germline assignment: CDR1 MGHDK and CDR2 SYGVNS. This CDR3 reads CASSEYTAGDQPQHF. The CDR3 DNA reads TGTGCCAGCAGTGAATATACCGCAGGGGATCAGCCCCAGCATTTT.

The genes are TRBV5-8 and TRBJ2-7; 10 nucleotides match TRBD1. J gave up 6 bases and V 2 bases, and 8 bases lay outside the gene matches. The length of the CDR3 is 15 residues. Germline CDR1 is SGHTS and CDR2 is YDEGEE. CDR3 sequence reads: CASSFGTGEKSEQYF. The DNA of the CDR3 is TGTGCCAGCAGCTTCGGGACAGGGGAGAAATCCGAGCAGTACTTC.

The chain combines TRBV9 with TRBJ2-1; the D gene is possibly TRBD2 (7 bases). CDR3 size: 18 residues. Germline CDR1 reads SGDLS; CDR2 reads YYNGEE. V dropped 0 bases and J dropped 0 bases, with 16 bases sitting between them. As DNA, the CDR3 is TGTGCCAGCAGCGTAGTCGTGGGGGGGGCCAGCTCCTACAATGAGCAGTTCTTC. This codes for CASSVVVGGASSYNEQFF. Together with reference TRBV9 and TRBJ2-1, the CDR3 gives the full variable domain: DSGVTQTPKHLITATGQRVTLRCSPRSGDLSVYWYQQSLDQGLQFLIQYYNGEERAKGNILERFSAQQFPDLHSELNLSSLELGDSALYFCASSVVVGGASSYNEQFFGPGTRLTVL.

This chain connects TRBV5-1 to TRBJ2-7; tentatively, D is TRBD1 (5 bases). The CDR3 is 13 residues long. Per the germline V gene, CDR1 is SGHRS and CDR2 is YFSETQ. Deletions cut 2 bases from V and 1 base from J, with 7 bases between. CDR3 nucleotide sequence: TGCGCCAGCAGCTTCAAGGGGTCCTACGAGCAGTACTTC. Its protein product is CASSFKGSYEQYF.

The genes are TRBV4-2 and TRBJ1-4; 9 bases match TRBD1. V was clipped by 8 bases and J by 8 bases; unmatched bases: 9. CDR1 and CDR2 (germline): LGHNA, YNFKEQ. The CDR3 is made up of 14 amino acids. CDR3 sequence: CASGWDRVGEKLFF. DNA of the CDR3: TGTGCCAGCGGATGGGACAGGGTAGGGGAAAAACTGTTTTTT.

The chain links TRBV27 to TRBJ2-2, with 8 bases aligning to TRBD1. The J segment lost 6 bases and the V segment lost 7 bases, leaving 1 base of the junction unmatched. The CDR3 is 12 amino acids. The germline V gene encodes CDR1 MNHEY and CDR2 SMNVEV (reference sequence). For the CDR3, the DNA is TGTGCCAGCATGACAGGGGCCGGGGAGCTGTTTTTT. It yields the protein CASMTGAGELFF.

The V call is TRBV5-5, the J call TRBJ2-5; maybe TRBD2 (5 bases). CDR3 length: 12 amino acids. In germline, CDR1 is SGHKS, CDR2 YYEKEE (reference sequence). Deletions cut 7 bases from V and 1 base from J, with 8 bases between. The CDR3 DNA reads TGTGCCAGCGCCGGGATCCAAGAGACCCAGTACTTC. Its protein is CASAGIQETQYF.

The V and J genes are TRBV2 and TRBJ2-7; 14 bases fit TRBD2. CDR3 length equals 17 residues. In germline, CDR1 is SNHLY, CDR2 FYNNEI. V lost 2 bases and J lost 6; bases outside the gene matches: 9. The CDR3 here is CASSEILRLAGGREQYF. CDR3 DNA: TGTGCCAGCAGTGAAATTCTGCGACTAGCGGGGGGGCGCGAGCAGTACTTC.

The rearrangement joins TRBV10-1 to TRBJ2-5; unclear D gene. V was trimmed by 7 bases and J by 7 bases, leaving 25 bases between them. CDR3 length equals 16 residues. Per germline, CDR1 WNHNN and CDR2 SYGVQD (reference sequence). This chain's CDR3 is CASIRPGEKPRRTQYF. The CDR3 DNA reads TGCGCCAGCATCCGCCCTGGAGAAAAACCCAGAAGGACCCAGTACTTC.

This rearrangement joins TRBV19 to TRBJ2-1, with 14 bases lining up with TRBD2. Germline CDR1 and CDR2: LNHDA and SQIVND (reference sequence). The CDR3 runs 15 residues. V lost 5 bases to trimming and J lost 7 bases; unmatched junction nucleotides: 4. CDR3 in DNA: TGTGCCAGTAGTCCGACTAGCGGGGGGGCGAATGAGCAGTTCTTC. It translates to CASSPTSGGANEQFF.